One sample yielded the 14 T cell receptor beta chains listed below, sequenced in a study of radiation and T cells in renal cell carcinoma. Method: immunoSEQ multiplex PCR; TCRdb's copy keeps in-frame clones and lacks some. The repertoire holds more than 120,000 clones, with 75% to 90% as singletons. Time point here: blood 4 weeks post-SBRT, at nephrectomy. As for treatment: 15 Gy SBRT to primary tumor, nephrectomy 4 weeks later. The input for sequencing was blood, taken from a patient whose treatment included radiotherapy and nephrectomy. The receptors derive from a woman in her 50s with renal cell carcinoma.

The rearrangement joins TRBV6-6 to TRBJ1-1; TRBD1 matches 7 bases. The CDR3 extends over 12 amino acids. The V and J ends lost 6 bases and 8 bases, in that order; junction bases with no gene match: 6. Germline CDR1 reads MNHNY; CDR2 reads SVGAGI (reference sequence). The CDR3 DNA reads TGTGCCAGCAGCAACGACAGGGCGGAAGCTTTCTTT. It yields the protein CASSNDRAEAFF.

The genes are TRBV4-1 and TRBJ1-5; D is undetermined. Trimming took off 0 bases at V and 9 bases at J, with 9 bases between the two ends. This CDR3 comprises 13 residues. Germline V gene data show CDR1 as MGHRA and CDR2 as YSYEKL. CDR3 amino acids: CASSQDGILPQHF. The CDR3 region has the DNA TGCGCCAGCAGCCAAGATGGGATTTTGCCCCAGCATTTT.

The chain links TRBV27 to TRBJ2-1; TRBD2 agrees at 9 bases. This CDR3 region has 15 residues. In germline, CDR1 is MNHEY, CDR2 SMNVEV (reference sequence). V shed 5 bases, J shed 5 bases, and the junction held 7 bases outside the gene matches. The CDR3 DNA reads TGTGCCAGCAGTGGTGGACTAGCGCGTAACAATGAGCAGTTCTTC. It codes for CASSGGLARNNEQFF.

CDR3: CASSPLGALGTEAFF. CDR3 coding DNA: TGTGCCAGCAGCCCACTAGGGGCTCTGGGCACTGAAGCTTTCTTT. The V gene is TRBV7-3, the J gene TRBJ1-1; D perhaps matches TRBD1 (5 bases). The CDR3 length is 15 residues. V dropped 5 bases and J dropped 4 bases, with 17 bases sitting between them. CDR1 is SGHTA and CDR2 is FQGTGA in the germline V gene.

The rearrangement joins TRBV7-2 to TRBJ2-4; no clear D. The CDR3 has 13 amino acids. Per germline, CDR1 SGHTA and CDR2 FQGNSA. V shed 5 bases and J shed 10 bases, with 15 bases lying between them. CDR3 DNA: TGTGCCAGCAGCCCAACCGGTGACCTTATTCAGTACTTC. Translating it yields CASSPTGDLIQYF.

This clone has only one observation. CDR3 nucleotides: TGCAGCGCCGAGGGGCCGCGACTGCGAAGCTCTGGAAACACCATATATTTT. This sequence encodes CSAEGPRLRSSGNTIYF. The chain joins TRBV29-1 to TRBJ1-3; TRBD1 is a possible D gene (5 bases). V dropped 7 bases and J dropped 0 bases, with 22 bases sitting between them. Germline lookup yields CDR1 SQVTM and CDR2 ANQGSEA. The CDR3 extends over 17 amino acids.

V gene TRBV27 combines with J gene TRBJ1-2, with 11 bases aligning to TRBD1. Trimming cost V 9 bases and J 5 bases; bases outside gene matches: 5. The CDR3 spans 13 residues. Germline V gives CDR1 MNHEY, CDR2 SMNVEV (reference sequence). DNA of the CDR3: TGTGCCAGTGGACAGGGGGCGTTATATGGCTACACCTTC. Amino acids: CASGQGALYGYTF.

The chain joins TRBV28 to TRBJ2-7; TRBD1 matches 10 bases. The CDR3 loop spans 17 amino acids. The germline gives CDR1 MDHEN, CDR2 SYDVKM. With 10 bases clipped from V and 2 bases from J, the junction kept 17 bases outside the gene matches. DNA of the CDR3: TGTGCCACCCGGACAGGGGGTTCTGCTAGCGGTCCCTACGAGCAGTACTTC. Translated: CATRTGGSASGPYEQYF.

The chain recombines TRBV7-9 with TRBJ2-3, with D perhaps assigned TRBD1 or TRBD2 (5 bases each). Trimming pared 7 bases from V and 5 bases from J, leaving 19 bases between. CDR1 and CDR2 (germline): SEHNR, FQNEAQ (reference sequence). The CDR3 loop spans 15 amino acids. The CDR3, as DNA: TGTGCCAGCACCATTACCGGGACCCGGGTAGATACGCAGTATTTT. This gives the protein CASTITGTRVDTQYF.

For this clone: The sample carries other DNA sequences with the same CDR3. This rearrangement joins TRBV5-1 to TRBJ2-7, with TRBD2 as a possible D gene (6 bases). Germline V gene sequence: CDR1 SGHRS, CDR2 YFSETQ. V was trimmed by 4 bases and J by 3 bases, leaving 11 bases between them. The CDR3 loop spans 13 amino acids. CDR3 sequence: CASSGTGDYEQYF. The CDR3 nucleotides read TGCGCCAGCAGCGGGACGGGGGACTACGAGCAGTACTTC.

J is TRBJ1-1 and V is TRBV5-1; TRBD1 aligns across 8 bases. Germline V lookup: CDR1 SGHRS, CDR2 YFSETQ. With 4 bases clipped from V and 0 bases from J, the junction kept 2 bases outside the gene matches. The CDR3 is 14 amino acids. The CDR3 loop is CASSPGGLNTEAFF. The CDR3 DNA reads as TGCGCCAGCAGCCCAGGGGGCTTGAACACTGAAGCTTTCTTT.

CDR3 in DNA: TGTGCCAGCAGCCGGGTTAGCGGGATAGGCCATGAGCAGTTCTTC. It translates to CASSRVSGIGHEQFF. The chain employs TRBV5-6 and TRBJ2-1; 8 nucleotides line up with TRBD2. There are 15 residues in the CDR3. J gave up 8 bases and V 4 bases, and 11 bases lay outside the gene matches. Germline V gene sequence: CDR1 SGHDT, CDR2 YYEEEE.

The chain couples TRBV7-9 to TRBJ1-3; TRBD1 is a possible D gene (6 bases). CDR1 is SEHNR, CDR2 FQNEAQ, per germline (reference sequence). Trimming took 5 bases from V and 2 from J, leaving 10 bases between them. This CDR3 spans 14 amino acids. CDR3 sequence (DNA): TGTGCCAGCAGCCAAACAGGGACTGGAAACACCATATATTTT. Residues: CASSQTGTGNTIYF.

V usage is TRBV7-9 and J usage is TRBJ2-7, with D perhaps matching TRBD1 (6 bases). Trimming took off 7 bases at V and 2 bases at J, with 12 bases between the two ends. The CDR3 sequence is 13 residues long. Germline values: CDR1 SEHNR, CDR2 FQNEAQ (reference sequence). The CDR3 DNA follows: TGTGCCAGCACCCTGACAGGCGCCTACGAGCAGTACTTC. Amino acid sequence: CASTLTGAYEQYF.